A single count supports the clone carrying this T cell receptor (beta chain). The data derive from a study of blood T cell repertoires in COVID-19. Whole-study context: Whether acute or convalescent, the COVID-19 samples came from the United States, Italy and Spain.

Under the authors' procedure: From reference gene primer amplification, estimates of nucleated cell counts were derived. The method was immunoSEQ multiplex PCR; TCRdb's version includes in-frame clones alone and lacks a portion of them. Clone size and V and J calls were adopted from that table, with D and trimming inferred from the DNA. The table lists about 200,000 clones, 75% to 90% of them singletons. The TCR originated in a man in his fifties or sixties with acute or convalescent COVID-19. The specimen sequenced was peripheral blood.

CDR3 region: CASSLTGVGADTQYF. CDR3 in DNA: TGTGCCAGCAGCCTAACGGGGGTAGGGGCAGATACGCAGTATTTT. The chain joins TRBV9 to TRBJ2-3, with D perhaps TRBD2 (6 bases). The V and J ends lost 4 bases and 4 bases respectively, with 16 bases between them. This CDR3 has 15 residues. Germline loops: CDR1 SGDLS, CDR2 YYNGEE.